This T cell receptor beta chain appears in the sequencing data of a study of control samples from healthy donors and cancer patients. Some clones are missing from TCRdb's copy, which holds only in-frame ones; the method was immunoSEQ multiplex PCR. Among about 70,000 clones listed, approximately 87% were seen once. Germline V CDR1 and CDR2: SEHNR, FQNEAQ (reference sequence). V lost 0 bases and J lost 4; bases outside the gene matches: 3. The CDR3 totals 14 residues. Sequencing was done on a sample of PBMCs. V and J are TRBV7-9 and TRBJ2-7; 7 bases are shared with TRBD2. The sequence came from a woman aged 45-59 years with head and neck cancer. The CDR3 loop reads CASSLAAGDYEQYF. Here the CDR3 DNA reads TGTGCCAGCAGCTTAGCGGCGGGGGATTACGAGCAGTACTTC.